This T cell receptor (beta chain) stems from a study of shared clonotypes between healthy human individuals. Per the study methods: Junction-only sequences without quality scores were provided by ImmunoSEQ, so filtering was different. Libraries were prepared by immunoSEQ multiplex PCR; TCRdb keeps only in-frame clonotypes and omits some of them. Clone size and V and J calls were adopted from that table, with D and trimming inferred from the DNA. The table lists 2 million or so clones, roughly 94% of them singletons, with more than 0.1% in the top ten. Comment on this clone: Its target is not known. The same CDR3 can be traced to other DNA sequences in this sample.

The germline gives CDR1 ENHRY, CDR2 SYGVKD. The CDR3 consists of 13 residues. Trimming pared 0 bases from V and 4 bases from J, leaving 5 bases between. Study observations and caveats: Estimated richness was generally greater in naive than memory subsets.

Sequencing was carried out using naive CD4+ T cells sorted from blood. Subset: CD45RA+ positively selected. This sequence originates from a young man in good health. The chain employs TRBV10-3 and TRBJ2-3; no clear D. CDR3 region: CAISESIADTQYF. The CDR3 DNA sequence: TGTGCCATCAGTGAGTCAATCGCAGATACGCAGTATTTT.